This entry features one T cell receptor (beta chain) sequence. This sample was taken from a study of blood T cell repertoires in COVID-19. V was pared by 2 bases and J by 6 bases, with 12 bases between. Per the germline V gene, CDR1 is SGHDT and CDR2 is YYEEEE. This CDR3 is built from 13 residues. In the original analysis: Estimates of nucleated cell counts were drawn from the amplification of reference gene primers. Only in-frame clones appear in the TCRdb table, and some are missing; sequencing was by immunoSEQ multiplex PCR. From that table come the V and J calls and clone size; the DNA was used to work out D and trimming. The repertoire consists of around 42,000 clones, with over 75% occurring once and the leading ten covering more than 9%.

The V and J genes are TRBV5-6 and TRBJ2-7; D is unclear. This clonotype was obtained from a human donor in a cohort sampled during active COVID-19. The specimen sequenced was peripheral blood. The CDR3 DNA is TGTGCCAGCAGCTTTGGGCGAGTGGGCGAGCAGTACTTC. Residues: CASSFGRVGEQYF.